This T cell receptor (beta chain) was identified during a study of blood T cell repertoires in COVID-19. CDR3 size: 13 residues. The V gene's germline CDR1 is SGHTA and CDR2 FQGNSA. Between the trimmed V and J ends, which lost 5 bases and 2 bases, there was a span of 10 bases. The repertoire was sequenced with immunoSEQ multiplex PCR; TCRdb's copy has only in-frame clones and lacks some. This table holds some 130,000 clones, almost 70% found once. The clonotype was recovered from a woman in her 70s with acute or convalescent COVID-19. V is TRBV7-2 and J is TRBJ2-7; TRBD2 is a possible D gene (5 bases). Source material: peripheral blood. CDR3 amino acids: CASSHTGAYEQYF. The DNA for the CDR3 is TGTGCCAGCAGCCATACCGGGGCCTACGAGCAGTACTTC.